These 25 T cell receptor beta chains were all obtained from the same sample, sequenced in a study of cytomegalovirus exposure and HLA in healthy donors. A multiplex PCR was run with 60 Vbeta primers and 13 Jbeta primers. Libraries were prepared by immunoSEQ multiplex PCR; TCRdb keeps only in-frame clonotypes and omits some of them. The sample consists of tens of thousands of clones, approximately 74% of them appearing once. The material sequenced was PBMCs. All receptors derive from a woman aged 25 to 45 in good health and CMV-seropositive.

This chain connects TRBV27 to TRBJ2-7, with TRBD1 as a possible D gene (6 bases). With 6 bases removed from V and 6 bases from J, the gap between germline ends came to 18 bases. The germline CDR1 and CDR2 sequences are MNHEY and SMNVEV (reference sequence). CDR3 size: 14 residues. The CDR3 coding sequence is TGTGCCAGCAGAGCCCACAGGGCCCCTCCCGAGCAGTACTTC. Its translation: CASRAHRAPPEQYF.

The V gene is TRBV6-1, the J gene TRBJ1-2; 7 bases agree with TRBD1. The CDR3 totals 14 residues. V shed 6 bases and J 0 bases; nucleotides not matched to a gene: 4. Germline V gene data show CDR1 as MNHNS and CDR2 as SASEGT. The CDR3 reads CASSVGQPNYGYTF. The CDR3 coding sequence is TGTGCCAGCAGCGTGGGACAGCCTAACTATGGCTACACCTTC.

The rearrangement uses TRBV6-4 and TRBJ2-1; D call uncertain. This CDR3 is built from 16 residues. The germline gives CDR1 MRHNA, CDR2 SNTAGT. V was shortened by 5 bases and J by 6 bases, with 20 bases between the two germline ends. The CDR3 bases are TGTGCCAGCAGTCCCCTTCTACAGTTCCCCCCCAATGAGCAGTTCTTC. This translates into CASSPLLQFPPNEQFF.

The genes are TRBV30 and TRBJ2-7; tentatively, D is TRBD1 (5 bases). The CDR3 length is 15 residues. Deletions cut 0 bases from V and 2 bases from J, with 14 bases between. Germline CDR1 is GTSNPN and CDR2 is SVGIG (reference sequence). The CDR3 spells CAWSVLPGPPYEQYF. The CDR3, as DNA: TGTGCCTGGAGTGTACTGCCAGGGCCCCCCTACGAGCAGTACTTC.

The chain uses TRBV30 and TRBJ2-1; a possible D gene is TRBD1 (5 bases). The CDR3 spans 12 residues. Germline V lookup: CDR1 GTSNPN, CDR2 SVGIG (reference sequence). The V end was cut by 1 base, the J end by 5 bases, with 6 bases between. CDR3 nucleotide sequence: TGTGCCTGGAGTGGACAGCACAATGAGCAGTTCTTC. Its protein product is CAWSGQHNEQFF.

Concerning this clone itself: At one of its ends the junction is not consistent with the germline gene, which may arise from a read error. The chain carries TRBV7-7 and TRBJ2-1; 13 bases are shared with TRBD2. CDR1 SSHAT and CDR2 FNYEAQ come from the germline V gene (reference sequence). The CDR3 spans 21 residues. CDR3 coding DNA: TGTGCTAGCAGCTTCAAAGCGAGGACTAGCGGGAGCGCCCCGTTTTTTAATGAGCAGTTCTTC. Amino acids: CASSFKARTSGSAPFFNEQFF. The entire variable domain, with the rest obtained from reference TRBV7-7 and TRBJ2-1, is as follows: GAGVSQSPRYKVTKRGQDVTLRCDPISSHATLYWYQQALGQGPEFLTYFNYEAQPDKSGLPSDRFSAERPEGSISTLTIQRTEQRDSAMYRCASSFKARTSGSAPFFNEQFFGPGTRLTVL.

The chain recombines TRBV30 with TRBJ2-1; 12 bases are shared with TRBD2. CDR3 length equals 14 residues. V trimming: 4 bases; J trimming: 10 bases; junction bases outside the gene matches: 8. CDR1 is GTSNPN and CDR2 is SVGIG in the germline V gene (reference sequence). The CDR3: CAWTPSGRAKEQFF. DNA of the CDR3: TGTGCCTGGACTCCTAGCGGGAGGGCCAAGGAGCAGTTCTTC.

This clone has a single count. The gene calls are TRBV29-1 and TRBJ1-2; D remains unclear. This CDR3 spans 13 amino acids. Trimming cost V 5 bases and J 4 bases, with 14 bases left between them. Germline assignment: CDR1 SQVTM and CDR2 ANQGSEA. This CDR3 reads CSVYMTETYGYTF. The CDR3 DNA sequence: TGCAGCGTTTATATGACGGAGACCTATGGCTACACCTTC.

The chain employs TRBV6-5 and TRBJ2-7; 9 positions match TRBD2. The CDR3 has 15 amino acids. Germline CDR1 reads MNHEY; CDR2 reads SVGAGI. J lost 5 bases, V lost 6 bases, and 11 bases had no gene match. This CDR3 is CASSLRGTSSHEQYF. The CDR3 region has the DNA TGTGCCAGCAGCCTTCGCGGGACTAGCAGCCACGAGCAGTACTTC.

J is TRBJ2-5 and V is TRBV21-1; no DNA check was done on the table's D call, TRBD1. TRBV21-1 is annotated as a pseudogene. The CDR3 consists of 15 residues. CDR3 in DNA: TGTGCCAGCAGCGTAACTAGGACAGGGAAAGAGACCCAGTACTTC. Translated, it gives CASSVTRTGKETQYF.

This chain uses TRBV7-9 with TRBJ2-2; 8 bases map to TRBD2. Germline CDR1 SEHNR, CDR2 FQNEAQ (reference sequence). This CDR3 has 15 residues. V was clipped by 6 bases and J by 1 base; unmatched bases: 4. In nucleotides, the CDR3 is TGTGCCAGCAGACTGAGCGGGGGGAACACCGGGGAGCTGTTTTTT. As protein: CASRLSGGNTGELFF.

V is TRBV2 and J is TRBJ2-7, with a possible D match to TRBD2 (5 bases). This CDR3 comprises 16 residues. The germline V and J ends were trimmed by 1 base and 0 bases, with 13 bases remaining between them. In germline, CDR1 is SNHLY, CDR2 FYNNEI. The CDR3 DNA sequence: TGTGCCAGCAGTGAAGGGCCCGGGGAGAGCTCCTACGAGCAGTACTTC. Its protein product is CASSEGPGESSYEQYF.

This chain links TRBV2 with TRBJ2-3, with TRBD1 as a possible D gene (5 bases). CDR3 length: 13 residues. Germline V gene lookup returns CDR1 SNHLY and CDR2 FYNNEI. Deletions cut 7 bases from V and 5 bases from J, with 13 bases between. The CDR3 sequence: CASTTARVDTQYF. CDR3 coding DNA: TGTGCCAGCACGACAGCTAGGGTAGATACGCAGTATTTT.

The genes are TRBV29-1 and TRBJ1-2, with a weak D call TRBD1 (5 bases). V was trimmed by 7 bases and J by 8 bases, leaving 20 bases between them. The CDR3 sequence is 13 residues long. Germline V gives CDR1 SQVTM, CDR2 ANQGSEA. The CDR3: CSGGELQLGGYTF. The CDR3 region has the DNA TGCAGCGGGGGGGAGTTGCAGCTGGGAGGCTACACCTTC.

The V call is TRBV10-3, the J call TRBJ2-7; perhaps TRBD2 as D (6 bases). The V gene lost 6 bases and the J gene lost 3 bases, with 12 bases spanning the gap. The CDR3 has 13 residues. Germline CDR1 and CDR2: ENHRY and SYGVKD. The CDR3 coding sequence is TGTGCCATCAGGAGGACTACCTTCTACGAGCAGTACTTC. Translating gives CAIRRTTFYEQYF.

The table lists this clone with a few counts. J is TRBJ2-1 and V is TRBV28, with 13 nucleotides matching TRBD2. The CDR3 is made up of 15 amino acids. V lost 5 bases and J lost 8; bases outside the gene matches: 6. Germline-derived CDR1 and CDR2 are MDHEN and SYDVKM. As DNA, the CDR3 is TGTGCCAGCAGTAAGACTAGCGGGAGGATCCATGAGCAGTTCTTC. This gives the protein CASSKTSGRIHEQFF.

The V and J genes are TRBV7-9 and TRBJ1-2; the D is unclear. The germline V gene encodes CDR1 SEHNR and CDR2 FQNEAQ (reference sequence). The CDR3 sequence is 11 residues long. V shed 5 bases and J shed 6 bases, with 7 bases lying between them. The CDR3 sequence is CASSPSDGYTF. The CDR3 region has the DNA TGTGCCAGCAGCCCCAGTGATGGCTACACCTTC.

This chain joins TRBV29-1 and TRBJ2-2, with 7 positions matching TRBD1. Germline trimming cut 7 bases from V and 6 bases from J; bases unmatched to any gene: 5. The germline V gene encodes CDR1 SQVTM and CDR2 ANQGSEA. There are 12 residues in the CDR3. CDR3 sequence reads: CSAMTGSGELFF. CDR3 bases: TGCAGCGCAATGACAGGGTCCGGGGAGCTGTTTTTT.

The CDR3 DNA sequence: TGCGCCAGCAGCCAAGGGAGTTCTGGCATCTACGAGCAGTACTTC. Residues: CASSQGSSGIYEQYF. The J gene is TRBJ2-7, the V gene TRBV4-1; D is unclear. CDR3 length: 15 residues. Germline lookup yields CDR1 MGHRA and CDR2 YSYEKL. Trimming cost V 1 base and J 3 bases, with 13 bases left between them.

This clone was detected once. The chain links TRBV6-1 to TRBJ2-1; D perhaps matches TRBD1 (5 bases). This CDR3 comprises 14 residues. Deletions cut 2 bases from V and 2 bases from J, with 7 bases between. From germline, CDR1 is MNHNS and CDR2 SASEGT. This CDR3 is CASSERQTYNEQFF. The CDR3 DNA reads TGTGCCAGCAGTGAACGACAGACCTACAATGAGCAGTTCTTC.

The chain combines TRBV28 with TRBJ2-7; TRBD2 aligns across 7 bases. The V gene end was trimmed by 5 bases and the J gene end by 4 bases; junction bases not matched to a gene: 11. Germline V gives CDR1 MDHEN, CDR2 SYDVKM. This CDR3 has 15 residues. CDR3 DNA sequence: TGTGCCAGCAGTCCATCTAGCGGCGGCCCATACGAGCAGTACTTC. Its protein product is CASSPSSGGPYEQYF.

The rearrangement joins TRBV9 to TRBJ2-7, with D unclear. This CDR3 has 13 amino acids. Trimming removed 3 bases at V and 5 bases at J, with 12 bases between. Per the germline V gene, CDR1 is SGDLS and CDR2 is YYNGEE. In DNA form, the CDR3 reads TGTGCCAGCAGCGCTACCCGCGGCCACGAGCAGTACTTC. This sequence encodes CASSATRGHEQYF.

The chain employs TRBV6-1 and TRBJ2-1; 10 bases match TRBD2. J was trimmed by 3 bases and V by 2 bases; bases with no gene match: 7. CDR1 is MNHNS and CDR2 is SASEGT in the germline V gene. This CDR3 has 17 residues. The CDR3 DNA reads TGTGCCAGCAGTGAACGGGCTAGCGGGAGCAACTACAATGAGCAGTTCTTC. This sequence encodes CASSERASGSNYNEQFF.

The V call is TRBV30, the J call TRBJ1-5; D gene ambiguous. Germline CDR1 GTSNPN, CDR2 SVGIG (reference sequence). There are 15 residues in the CDR3. Trimming shortened V by 2 bases and J by 0 bases, and 11 bases separated the two germline ends. The DNA for the CDR3 is TGTGCCTGGAGTACCTCAAGCGCTAGCAATCAGCCCCAGCATTTT. Its translation is CAWSTSSASNQPQHF.

This chain links TRBV5-1 with TRBJ1-2; D gene unclear. There are 14 residues in the CDR3. Per germline, CDR1 SGHRS and CDR2 YFSETQ. V dropped 7 bases and J dropped 3 bases, with 16 bases sitting between them. CDR3 region: CASSTSGRDYGYTF. The CDR3 bases are TGCGCCAGCTCGACTTCCGGGCGGGACTATGGCTACACCTTC.